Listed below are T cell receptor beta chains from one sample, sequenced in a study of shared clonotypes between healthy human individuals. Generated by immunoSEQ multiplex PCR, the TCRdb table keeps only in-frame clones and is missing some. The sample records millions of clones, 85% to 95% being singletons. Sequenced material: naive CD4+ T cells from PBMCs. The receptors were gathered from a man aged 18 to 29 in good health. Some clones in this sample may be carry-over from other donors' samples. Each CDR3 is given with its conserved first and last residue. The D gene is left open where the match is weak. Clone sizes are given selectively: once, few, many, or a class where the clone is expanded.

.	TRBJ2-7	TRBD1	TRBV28	TGTGCCAGCACCTCCCTACAGGGGCTATCCTACGAGCAGTACTTC	CASTSLQGLSYEQYF
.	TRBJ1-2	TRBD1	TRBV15	TGTGCCACCAGCGGATGGGACAGGTATGGCTACACCTTC	CATSGWDRYGYTF
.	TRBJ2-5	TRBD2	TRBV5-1	TGCGCCAGCAACTGGGGACTAGCGGGAGTACAGGAGACCCAGTACTTC	CASNWGLAGVQETQYF
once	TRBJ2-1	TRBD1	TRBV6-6	TGTGCCAGCAGTTACACAGGGGGCCGACGTGAGCAGTTCTTC	CASSYTGGRREQFF
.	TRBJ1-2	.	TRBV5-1	TGCGCCAGCAGCCCAAGGCAGGGCGCTGGGTATGGCTACACCTTC	CASSPRQGAGYGYTF
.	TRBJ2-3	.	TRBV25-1	TGTGCCAGCAGACATCCGAGTTTGACAGATACGCAGTATTTT	CASRHPSLTDTQYF
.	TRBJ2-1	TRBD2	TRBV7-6	TGTGCCAGCAGCGCGACTAGCGGGCCTACCTACAATGAGCAGTTCTTC	CASSATSGPTYNEQFF
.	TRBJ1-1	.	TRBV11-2	TGTGCCAGCAGCTCCCACCGGGGGGATGAAGCTTTCTTT	CASSSHRGDEAFF
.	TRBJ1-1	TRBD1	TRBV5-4	TGTGCCAGCAGCCGTGACAGGGTGGCCCACCCCTATTATGAAGCTTTCTTT	CASSRDRVAHPYYEAFF
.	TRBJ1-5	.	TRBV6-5	TGTGCCAGCAGCCCTGCCCTAAGTAACAATCAGCCCCAGCATTTT	CASSPALSNNQPQHF
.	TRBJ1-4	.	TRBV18	TGTGCCAGCTCACCAATAGCAGGGTCAACTAATGAAAAACTGTTTTTT	CASSPIAGSTNEKLFF
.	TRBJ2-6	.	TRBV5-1	TGCGCCAGCAGCCCAATTGCTGGGGCCAACGTCCTGACTTTC	CASSPIAGANVLTF
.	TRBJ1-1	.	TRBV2	TGTGCCAGCAGACCTATGAGGGGGGGCAAAAAGGCCGCTGAAGCTTTCTTT	CASRPMRGGKKAAEAFF
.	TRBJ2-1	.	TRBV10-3	TGTGCCATCAGTGACGACCTTACCGAGCAGTTCTTC	CAISDDLTEQFF
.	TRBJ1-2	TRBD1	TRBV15	TGTGCCACCAGCGAGGGACAGCTTACTTACTATGGCTACACCTTC	CATSEGQLTYYGYTF
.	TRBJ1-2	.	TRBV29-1	TGCAGCGTTGTGGCAGGCACGTATGGCTACACCTTC	CSVVAGTYGYTF
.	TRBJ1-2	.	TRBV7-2	TGTGCCAGCAGCTCGAGCGGGGGCTTCTATGGCTACACCTTC	CASSSSGGFYGYTF
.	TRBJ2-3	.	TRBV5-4	TGTGCCAGCAGCCGAGCATTCAACACAGATACGCAGTATTTT	CASSRAFNTDTQYF
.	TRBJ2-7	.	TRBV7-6	TGTGCCAGCAGCCCGTTGACAGCCGGGACGGAGGCCTACGAGCAGTACTTC	CASSPLTAGTEAYEQYF
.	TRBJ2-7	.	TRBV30	TGTGCCTGGAGTGTACACGGGGGATCCTACGAGCAGTACTTC	CAWSVHGGSYEQYF
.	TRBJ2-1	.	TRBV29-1	TGCAGCGTCTCCCGCGGGAATGATGAGCAGTTCTTC	CSVSRGNDEQFF
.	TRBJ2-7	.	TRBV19	TGTGCCAGTAGTATAGGGGGCGCTACCTACGAGCAGTACTTC	CASSIGGATYEQYF
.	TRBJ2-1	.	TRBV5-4	TGTGCCAGCAGCTTGGCACAGGGCTCCTACAATGAGCAGTTCTTC	CASSLAQGSYNEQFF
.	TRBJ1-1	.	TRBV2	TGTGCCAGCAGTGTCCGGCCGATGAACACTGAAGCTTTCTTT	CASSVRPMNTEAFF
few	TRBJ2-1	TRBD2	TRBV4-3	TGCGCCAGCAGCCAGAGAACTAGCGGGAAATCCTACAATGAGCAGTTCTTC	CASSQRTSGKSYNEQFF
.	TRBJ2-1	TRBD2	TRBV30	TGTGCCTGGAGTCTGCGCGGGAGAAAAGGTGATGAGCAGTTCTTC	CAWSLRGRKGDEQFF
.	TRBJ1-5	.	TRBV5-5	TGTGCCAGCAGCTTGGTTGCATCCCATCAGCCCCAGCATTTT	CASSLVASHQPQHF
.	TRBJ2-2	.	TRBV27	TGTGCCAGCAGTTTCCCCCGGACTGGGAACACCGGGGAGCTGTTTTTT	CASSFPRTGNTGELFF
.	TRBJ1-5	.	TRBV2	TGTGCCAGCACGGAGAGGGAAAATCAGCCCCAGCATTTT	CASTERENQPQHF
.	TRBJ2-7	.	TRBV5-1	TGCGCCAGCAGCCCGGGACGGCCCGACACCTACGAGCAGTACTTC	CASSPGRPDTYEQYF
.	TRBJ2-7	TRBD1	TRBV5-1	TGCGCCAGCAGCCCCAAGACAGGGGTAGGCTACGAGCAGTACTTC	CASSPKTGVGYEQYF
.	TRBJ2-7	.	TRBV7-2	TGTGCCAGCAGCTTCTTAGCAGCCTCCTACGAGCAGTACTTC	CASSFLAASYEQYF
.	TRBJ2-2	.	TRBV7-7	TGTGCCAGCAGCTTATCACTGAACACCGGGGAGCTGTTTTTT	CASSLSLNTGELFF
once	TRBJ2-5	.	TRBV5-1	TGCGCCAGCAGCTTGGTTCCGGGGCCAGCACAAGAGACCCAGTACTTC	CASSLVPGPAQETQYF
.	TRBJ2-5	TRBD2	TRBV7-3	TGTGCCAGCAGCCTGGGTGTACTAGCGGGAGGAGGGGCCCGAGAGACCCAGTACTTC	CASSLGVLAGGGARETQYF
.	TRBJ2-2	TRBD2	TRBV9	TGTGCCAGCAGCACTCTCCCCGGGACTAGCGCGAACACCGGGGAGCTGTTTTTT	CASSTLPGTSANTGELFF
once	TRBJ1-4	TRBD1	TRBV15	TGTGCCACCGCAGGGGGCACATGGCGGGAAAAACTGTTTTTT	CATAGGTWREKLFF
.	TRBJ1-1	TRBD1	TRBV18	TGTGCCAGCTCCCTGGGACAGACTCAGCACACTGAAGCTTTCTTT	CASSLGQTQHTEAFF
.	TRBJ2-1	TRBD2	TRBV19	TGTGCCAGTAGTGCTAGCGGGAGAAGCAATGAGCAGTTCTTC	CASSASGRSNEQFF
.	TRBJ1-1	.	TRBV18	TGTGCCAGCTCACCACCGACGGACAGAGGTTTGAACACTGAAGCTTTCTTT	CASSPPTDRGLNTEAFF
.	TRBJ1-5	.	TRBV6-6	TGTGCCAGCAAAGGACCAGGAGGCTTCAATCAGCCCCAGCATTTT	CASKGPGGFNQPQHF
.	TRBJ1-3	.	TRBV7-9	TGTGCCAGCAGCTTATTGGGATCTGGAAACACCATATATTTT	CASSLLGSGNTIYF
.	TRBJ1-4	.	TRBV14	TGTGCCAGCAGCCAAGGGAGTTACGGGGCGGGTGAAAAACTGTTTTTT	CASSQGSYGAGEKLFF
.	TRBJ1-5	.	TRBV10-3	TGTGCCATCAGTGAGTCGGTGGACAGTCAGCCCCAGCATTTT	CAISESVDSQPQHF